These 21 T cell receptor beta chains share one sample of origin, sequenced in a study of control samples from healthy donors and cancer patients. The table came from immunoSEQ multiplex PCR; TCRdb's copy has only in-frame clones and leaves some out. The repertoire holds 400,000 to 500,000 clones, with approximately 90% as singletons. The sequencing sample was made of PBMCs. The source is a man in his forties with head and neck cancer.

The V and J genes are TRBV5-1 and TRBJ1-3; D unresolved. Germline-derived CDR1 and CDR2 are SGHRS and YFSETQ. Deletions cut 2 bases from V and 4 bases from J, with 16 bases between. The CDR3 has 16 residues. CDR3: CASSFSTFEAGNTIYF. CDR3 DNA: TGCGCCAGCAGCTTCTCGACATTTGAGGCAGGAAACACCATATATTTT.

The chain employs TRBV7-3 and TRBJ2-1, with TRBD2 matching 10 bases. Germline V gives CDR1 SGHTA, CDR2 FQGTGA. Losses at the gene ends were 3 bases for V and 8 bases for J; bases not matched to a gene: 7. This CDR3 spans 15 amino acids. The CDR3 reads CASSFFASGSDEQFF. The CDR3 DNA reads TGTGCCAGCAGCTTTTTCGCTAGCGGGAGCGATGAGCAGTTCTTC.

J is TRBJ2-2 and V is TRBV6-5, with TRBD1 matching 9 bases. The CDR3 length is 15 residues. CDR1 MNHEY and CDR2 SVGAGI come from the germline V gene. J lost 6 bases, V lost 9 bases, and 11 bases had no gene match. The CDR3 DNA reads TGTGCCAGTTTTAGCCGGGACAGGGTCGCCGGGGAGCTGTTTTTT. Amino acids: CASFSRDRVAGELFF.

This clone was counted once. This chain uses TRBV6-1 with TRBJ2-7; possible D gene TRBD2, 6 bases. Trimming cost V 8 bases and J 0 bases, with 17 bases left between them. CDR3 length equals 15 residues. The V gene's germline CDR1 is MNHNS and CDR2 SASEGT. CDR3 protein: CASLNRDSSSYEQYF. In DNA form, the CDR3 reads TGTGCCAGCCTCAACCGGGACTCGAGCTCCTACGAGCAGTACTTC.

The chain carries TRBV5-4 and TRBJ2-1; no definite D call. CDR3 length equals 16 residues. V was trimmed by 0 bases and J by 2 bases, leaving 12 bases between them. Germline CDR1 reads SGHNT; CDR2 reads YYREEE (reference sequence). The CDR3 reads CASSLGAEPPYNEQFF. In nucleotides, the CDR3 is TGTGCCAGCAGCTTGGGGGCGGAACCCCCCTACAATGAGCAGTTCTTC.

CDR3 in amino acids: CAWSPPREWRELFF. The CDR3 coding sequence is TGTGCCTGGAGTCCACCCAGGGAGTGGCGGGAGCTGTTTTTT. The V call is TRBV30, the J call TRBJ2-2; either TRBD1 or TRBD2 may fit D (5 bases each). Trimming shortened V by 2 bases and J by 9 bases, and 16 bases separated the two germline ends. There are 14 residues in the CDR3. Germline values: CDR1 GTSNPN, CDR2 SVGIG (reference sequence).

V gene TRBV6-2 or TRBV6-3 combines with J gene TRBJ1-1; D unresolved. Deletions cut 1 base from V and 3 bases from J, with 6 bases between. Germline loops: CDR1 MNHEY, CDR2 SVGEGT. There are 13 residues in the CDR3. CDR3: CASSYFRDTEAFF. CDR3 DNA sequence: TGTGCCAGCAGTTACTTTCGTGACACTGAAGCTTTCTTT.

The chain has TRBV19 and TRBJ1-5, with a weak D call TRBD1 (6 bases). The V gene lost 2 bases and the J gene lost 2 bases, with 10 bases spanning the gap. Germline loops: CDR1 LNHDA, CDR2 SQIVND (reference sequence). This CDR3 has 15 amino acids. The CDR3 region is CASSILQGGNQPQHF. The CDR3 nucleotides are TGTGCCAGTAGTATATTACAGGGAGGCAATCAGCCCCAGCATTTT.

This chain connects TRBV5-1 to TRBJ2-2, with 9 bases that match TRBD2. The CDR3 sequence is 17 residues long. Germline CDR1 is SGHRS and CDR2 is YFSETQ. The J segment lost 4 bases and the V segment lost 0 bases, leaving 7 bases of the junction unmatched. CDR3 sequence: CASSLGLSGGFTGELFF. The CDR3 DNA sequence: TGCGCCAGCAGCTTGGGACTCAGCGGGGGGTTCACCGGGGAGCTGTTTTTT.

This clone has only a few counts. This rearrangement joins TRBV27 to TRBJ1-2, with a possible D match to TRBD1 (5 bases). This CDR3 has 15 amino acids. The germline V and J ends were trimmed by 2 bases and 5 bases, with 15 bases remaining between them. Germline V CDR1 and CDR2: MNHEY, SMNVEV (reference sequence). The CDR3 DNA reads TGTGCCAGCAGTTTAGCAACCGGGACCCCTTATGGCTACACCTTC. It encodes CASSLATGTPYGYTF.

This chain uses TRBV6-5 with TRBJ2-1, with 8 positions matching TRBD2. This CDR3 contains 14 residues. Germline V gives CDR1 MNHEY, CDR2 SVGAGI. V dropped 7 bases and J dropped 9; count of bases not matched to a gene: 11. The CDR3 reads CASTRGLEAAEQFF. The CDR3 DNA reads TGTGCCAGCACCCGGGGACTAGAGGCTGCTGAGCAGTTCTTC.

This sequence joins TRBV7-2 and TRBJ2-5; TRBD1 matches at 7 bases. J lost 5 bases, V lost 6 bases, and 12 bases had no gene match. From germline, CDR1 is SGHTA and CDR2 FQGNSA. This CDR3 contains 15 residues. The CDR3 is CASSSTGAPFETQYF. DNA for the CDR3: TGTGCCAGCAGTTCCACAGGGGCCCCCTTCGAGACCCAGTACTTC.

The chain employs TRBV6-4 and TRBJ1-5; D not resolved. Germline-derived CDR1 and CDR2 are MRHNA and SNTAGT. The CDR3 is 13 residues long. Deletions cut 5 bases from V and 0 bases from J, with 5 bases between. The CDR3: CASSIDSNQPQHF. Here the CDR3 DNA reads TGTGCCAGCAGTATCGATAGCAATCAGCCCCAGCATTTT.

The chain has TRBV19 and TRBJ1-1; D is unclear. V dropped 3 bases and J dropped 0 bases, with 17 bases sitting between them. Germline CDR1 LNHDA, CDR2 SQIVND (reference sequence). The length of the CDR3 is 17 residues. The CDR3 DNA is TGTGCCAGTAGTATTACTGGGATTAAGTTGGTGAACACTGAAGCTTTCTTT. Translating gives CASSITGIKLVNTEAFF.

The V call is TRBV2, the J call TRBJ2-7; perhaps TRBD1 as D (5 bases). With 2 bases removed from V and 4 bases from J, the gap between germline ends came to 6 bases. Germline V gives CDR1 SNHLY, CDR2 FYNNEI. The CDR3 contains 12 residues. This chain's CDR3 is CASSERTYEQYF. The DNA of the CDR3 is TGTGCCAGCAGTGAAAGGACATACGAGCAGTACTTC.

The CDR3 region is CASNIDRGADTQYF. In DNA form, the CDR3 reads TGTGCCAGCAATATCGACAGGGGCGCAGATACGCAGTATTTT. The V call is TRBV6-5, the J call TRBJ2-3, with TRBD1 identical over 8 bases. Germline CDR1 reads MNHEY; CDR2 reads SVGAGI. CDR3 size: 14 residues. Losses at the gene ends were 7 bases for V and 4 bases for J; bases not matched to a gene: 7.

The V and J genes are TRBV4-1 and TRBJ2-5; the match to TRBD2 covers 13 bases. Germline-derived CDR1 and CDR2 are MGHRA and YSYEKL. This CDR3 region has 18 residues. J lost 5 bases, V lost 4 bases, and 13 bases had no gene match. The CDR3 loop is CASSRRLAGGQEVETQYF. CDR3 nucleotides: TGCGCCAGCAGCCGACGACTAGCGGGAGGACAAGAAGTGGAGACCCAGTACTTC.

The chain links TRBV5-1 to TRBJ2-2, with 7 bases fitting TRBD1. The CDR3 loop spans 15 amino acids. CDR1 and CDR2 from the germline V gene are SGHRS and YFSETQ. J was trimmed by 6 bases and V by 4 bases; bases with no gene match: 9. In DNA form, the CDR3 reads TGCGCCAGCAGCCGCACCACAACAGGGGCCGGGGAGCTGTTTTTT. Residues: CASSRTTTGAGELFF.

The rearrangement joins TRBV19 to TRBJ1-1; TRBD1 is a possible D gene (5 bases). The CDR3 is 14 residues long. V shed 11 bases and J shed 0 bases, with 16 bases lying between them. Germline CDR1 is LNHDA and CDR2 is SQIVND (reference sequence). CDR3 amino acids: CARGNPPMNTEAFF. The CDR3 DNA follows: TGTGCCCGGGGCAACCCACCCATGAACACTGAAGCTTTCTTT.

The chain has TRBV11-2 and TRBJ2-1, with D possibly being TRBD1 or TRBD2 (5 bases each). Germline V CDR1 and CDR2: SGHAT, FQNNGV. This CDR3 spans 16 amino acids. Trimming cost V 0 bases and J 6 bases, with 15 bases left between them. The CDR3 loop reads CASSLDYGAGSNEQFF. CDR3 DNA sequence: TGTGCCAGCAGCTTAGATTATGGAGCAGGGAGCAATGAGCAGTTCTTC.

V is TRBV29-1 and J is TRBJ2-7; 10 bases agree with TRBD1. Germline V gives CDR1 SQVTM, CDR2 ANQGSEA. The CDR3 is made up of 15 amino acids. The J segment lost 6 bases and the V segment lost 6 bases, leaving 14 bases of the junction unmatched. CDR3 bases: TGCAGCGTGGCTTGGGGGGGACAGGGGACGAGCGAGCAGTACTTC. It is translated as CSVAWGGQGTSEQYF.